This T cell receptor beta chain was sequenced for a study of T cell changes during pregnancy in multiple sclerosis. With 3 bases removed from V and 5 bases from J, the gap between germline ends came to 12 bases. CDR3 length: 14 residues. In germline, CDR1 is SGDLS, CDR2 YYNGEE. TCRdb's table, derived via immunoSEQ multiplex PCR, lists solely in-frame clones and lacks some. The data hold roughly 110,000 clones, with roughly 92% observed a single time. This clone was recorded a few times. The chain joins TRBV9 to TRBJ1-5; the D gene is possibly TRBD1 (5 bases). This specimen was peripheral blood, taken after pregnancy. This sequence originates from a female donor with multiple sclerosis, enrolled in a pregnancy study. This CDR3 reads CASSDDSGHQPQHF. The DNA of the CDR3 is TGTGCCAGCAGCGATGACAGTGGTCATCAGCCCCAGCATTTT.